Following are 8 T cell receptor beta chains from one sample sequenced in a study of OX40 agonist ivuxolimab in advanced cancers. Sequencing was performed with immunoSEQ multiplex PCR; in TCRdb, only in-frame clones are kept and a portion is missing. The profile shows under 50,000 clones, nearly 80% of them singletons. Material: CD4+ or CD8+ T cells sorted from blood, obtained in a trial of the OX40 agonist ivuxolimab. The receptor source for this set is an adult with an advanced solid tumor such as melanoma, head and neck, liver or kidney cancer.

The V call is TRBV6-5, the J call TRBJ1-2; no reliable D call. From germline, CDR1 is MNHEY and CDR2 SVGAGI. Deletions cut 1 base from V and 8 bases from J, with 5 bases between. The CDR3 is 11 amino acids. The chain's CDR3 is CASSYLGGYTF. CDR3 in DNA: TGTGCCAGCAGTTACTTAGGCGGCTACACCTTC.

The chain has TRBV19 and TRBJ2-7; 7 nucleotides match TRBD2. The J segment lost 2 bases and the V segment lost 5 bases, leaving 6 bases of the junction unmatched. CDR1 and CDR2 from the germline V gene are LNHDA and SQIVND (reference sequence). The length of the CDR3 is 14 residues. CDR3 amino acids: CASSRSSGAYEQYF. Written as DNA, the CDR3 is TGTGCCAGTAGTCGGTCTAGCGGAGCCTACGAGCAGTACTTC.

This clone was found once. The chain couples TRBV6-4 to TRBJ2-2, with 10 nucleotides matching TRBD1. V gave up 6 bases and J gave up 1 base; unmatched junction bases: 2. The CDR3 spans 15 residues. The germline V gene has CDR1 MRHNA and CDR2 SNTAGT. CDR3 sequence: CASSGQGENTGELFF. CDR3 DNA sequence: TGTGCCAGCAGCGGACAGGGGGAGAACACCGGGGAGCTGTTTTTT.

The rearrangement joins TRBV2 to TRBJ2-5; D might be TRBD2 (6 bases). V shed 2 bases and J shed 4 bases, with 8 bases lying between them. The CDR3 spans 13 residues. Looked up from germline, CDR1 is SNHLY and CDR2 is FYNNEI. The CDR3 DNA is TGTGCCAGCAGTGAAAGGCGGGGAGAGACCCAGTACTTC. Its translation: CASSERRGETQYF.

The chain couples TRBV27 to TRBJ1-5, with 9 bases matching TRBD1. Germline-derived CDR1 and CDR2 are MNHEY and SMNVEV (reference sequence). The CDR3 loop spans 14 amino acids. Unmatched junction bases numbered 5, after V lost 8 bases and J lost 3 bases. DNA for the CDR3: TGTGCCAGCGGGGGACAGGGATTCAATCAGCCCCAGCATTTT. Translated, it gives CASGGQGFNQPQHF.

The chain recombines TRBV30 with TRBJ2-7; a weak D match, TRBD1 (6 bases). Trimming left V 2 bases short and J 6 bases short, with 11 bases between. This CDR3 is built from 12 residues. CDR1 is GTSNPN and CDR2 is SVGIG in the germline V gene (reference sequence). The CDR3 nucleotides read TGTGCCTGGAGTCTTACAGGGACCGAGCAGTACTTC. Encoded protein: CAWSLTGTEQYF. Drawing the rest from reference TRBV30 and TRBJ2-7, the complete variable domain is SQTIHQWPATLVQPVGSPLSLECTVEGTSNPNLYWYRQAAGRGLQLLFYSVGIGQISSEVPQNLSASRPQDRQFILSSKKLLLSDSGFYLCAWSLTGTEQYFGPGTRLTVT.

The CDR3 protein is CASSAGTVGNSPLHF. CDR3 DNA: TGTGCCAGCAGCGCCGGGACAGTGGGTAATTCACCCCTCCACTTT. This chain links TRBV6-4 with TRBJ1-6, with 7 bases matching TRBD1. The CDR3 is 15 amino acids. V lost 6 bases and J lost 6; bases outside the gene matches: 8. The germline V gene has CDR1 MRHNA and CDR2 SNTAGT.

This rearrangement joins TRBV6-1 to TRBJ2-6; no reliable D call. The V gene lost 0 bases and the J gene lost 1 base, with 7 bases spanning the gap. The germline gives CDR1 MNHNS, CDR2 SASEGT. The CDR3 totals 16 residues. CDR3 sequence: CASSEALMSGANVLTF. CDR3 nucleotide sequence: TGTGCCAGCAGTGAAGCTCTTATGTCTGGGGCCAACGTCCTGACTTTC.